Each of the 20 T cell receptor beta chains below was sequenced from the same sample in a study of memory CD4+ T cells and cytomegalovirus serostatus. Single viable CD3+CD4+CD8-CD45RO+ cells were sorted as the memory CD4+ T cells. The repertoire was sequenced with immunoSEQ multiplex PCR; TCRdb's copy has only in-frame clones and lacks some. The sample shows 50,000 or so clones, roughly 80% of them seen only once. Sequencing input: memory CD4+ T cells from blood. The receptors stem from an adult in good health and CMV-seronegative.

J is TRBJ1-3 and V is TRBV18, with D hard to call. The germline V gene has CDR1 KGHSH and CDR2 LQKENI. The V end lost 2 bases, the J end lost 3 bases, and 8 bases lay between the germline ends. The CDR3 loop spans 14 amino acids. In nucleotides, the CDR3 is TGTGCCAGCTCACCAACGCCCGTTGGAAACACCATATATTTT. Protein: CASSPTPVGNTIYF.

The V and J genes are TRBV18 and TRBJ2-1; D may be TRBD1 (6 bases). Trimming left V 5 bases short and J 7 bases short, with 15 bases between. The germline CDR1 and CDR2 sequences are KGHSH and LQKENI. CDR3 length: 14 residues. The CDR3 spells CASSAQQGRNEQFF. CDR3 nucleotide sequence: TGTGCCAGCTCAGCACAACAGGGCCGTAATGAGCAGTTCTTC.

The chain employs TRBV4-1 and TRBJ1-1; no reliable D call. V lost 2 bases, J lost 0 bases, and 13 bases lay in between. CDR3 length: 16 amino acids. Per the germline V gene, CDR1 is MGHRA and CDR2 is YSYEKL. The DNA for the CDR3 is TGCGCCAGCAGCCAACGGGAGTTTCTCATGAACACTGAAGCTTTCTTT. Its translation is CASSQREFLMNTEAFF.

V and J are TRBV2 and TRBJ2-5; 12 nucleotides line up with TRBD2. Trimming removed 6 bases from V and 3 bases from J; junction bases left unmatched: 8. This CDR3 has 16 amino acids. Per the germline V gene, CDR1 is SNHLY and CDR2 is FYNNEI. Here the CDR3 reads CASRASGGVTKETQYF. The CDR3, as DNA: TGTGCCAGCAGGGCTAGCGGGGGGGTAACTAAAGAGACCCAGTACTTC.

The V call is TRBV7-9, the J call TRBJ1-4; 7 nucleotides line up with TRBD1. J gave up 0 bases and V 4 bases, and 2 bases lay outside the gene matches. This CDR3 comprises 15 residues. Looked up from germline, CDR1 is SEHNR and CDR2 is FQNEAQ (reference sequence). CDR3 in DNA: TGTGCCAGCAGCTCGACAGGGACAACTAATGAAAAACTGTTTTTT. It translates to CASSSTGTTNEKLFF.

The genes are TRBV4-1 and TRBJ2-3; the D gene is possibly TRBD2 (6 bases). Germline CDR1 is MGHRA and CDR2 is YSYEKL. Trimming stripped 0 bases from V and 2 bases from J, with 9 bases between. The CDR3 totals 15 residues. The CDR3 protein is CASSQDRGTTDTQYF. CDR3 in DNA: TGCGCCAGCAGCCAAGATCGGGGGACCACAGATACGCAGTATTTT.

The rearrangement links TRBV12-5 to TRBJ2-7; 8 nucleotides align to TRBD1. With 5 bases clipped from V and 3 bases from J, the junction kept 3 bases outside the gene matches. The CDR3 loop spans 13 amino acids. Germline lookup yields CDR1 LGHNT and CDR2 FRNRAP. The CDR3 DNA reads TGTGCTAGTGGTGTGACAGGGGTCTACGAGCAGTACTTC. Its translation is CASGVTGVYEQYF.

The chain's CDR3 is CASSVAARVHGNEQFF. In nucleotides, the CDR3 is TGTGCCAGCAGCGTAGCGGCCCGGGTGCATGGAAATGAGCAGTTCTTC. The chain joins TRBV9 to TRBJ2-1; the D is unclear. CDR1 and CDR2 from the germline V gene are SGDLS and YYNGEE. The ends were cut back, 0 bases at V and 7 bases at J, with 17 bases in the middle. This CDR3 has 16 residues.

The chain uses TRBV5-1 and TRBJ2-7; TRBD1 matches at 9 bases. Germline V gene sequence: CDR1 SGHRS, CDR2 YFSETQ. V gave up 2 bases and J gave up 13 bases; unmatched junction bases: 10. The length of the CDR3 is 13 residues. DNA of the CDR3: TGCGCCAGCAGCTTTAAGCGGGACAGGGAGTATTACTTC. This sequence encodes CASSFKRDREYYF. The variable domain in full, completed from reference TRBV5-1 and TRBJ2-7, reads KAGVTQTPRYLIKTRGQQVTLSCSPISGHRSVSWYQQTPGQGLQFLFEYFSETQRNKGNFPGRFSGRQFSNSRSEMNVSTLELGDSALYLCASSFKRDREYYFGPGTRLTVT.

This clone was found a few times. The chain employs TRBV11-2 and TRBJ1-3, with D possibly TRBD1 on 5 matching bases. Germline values: CDR1 SGHAT, CDR2 FQNNGV. Trimming shortened V by 1 base and J by 9 bases, and 13 bases separated the two germline ends. The CDR3 covers 14 residues. The DNA for the CDR3 is TGTGCCAGCAGCTTAGCTGGGGTTGGGGGCACCATATATTTT. Amino acid sequence: CASSLAGVGGTIYF.

The sample holds many counts of this clone. The rearrangement joins TRBV4-1 to TRBJ1-2; D is uncertain. Per the germline V gene, CDR1 is MGHRA and CDR2 is YSYEKL. This CDR3 has 14 residues. V was shortened by 3 bases and J by 3 bases, with 11 bases between the two germline ends. CDR3 sequence: CASSQQRADYGYTF. The DNA of the CDR3 is TGCGCCAGCAGCCAGCAAAGGGCTGACTATGGCTACACCTTC.

This chain joins TRBV11-3 and TRBJ2-5; D gene unclear. The germline V gene encodes CDR1 SGHNT and CDR2 YENEEA. V shed 0 bases and J shed 2 bases, with 10 bases lying between them. This CDR3 is 15 amino acids long. The CDR3 spells CASSLDLPPQETQYF. CDR3 nucleotide sequence: TGTGCCAGCAGCTTAGATTTGCCACCTCAAGAGACCCAGTACTTC.

The genes are TRBV6-5 and TRBJ1-1; 7 bases align to TRBD1. The CDR3 runs 16 residues. CDR1 is MNHEY, CDR2 SVGAGI, per germline. The V and J ends lost 2 bases and 0 bases, in that order; junction bases with no gene match: 6. The chain's CDR3 is CASSYAPGTVNTEAFF. CDR3 coding DNA: TGTGCCAGCAGTTACGCCCCCGGGACAGTGAACACTGAAGCTTTCTTT.

This chain links TRBV7-2 with TRBJ2-5; D is unclear. V lost 5 bases to trimming and J lost 5 bases, with 12 bases between them. Germline V gives CDR1 SGHTA, CDR2 FQGNSA. This CDR3 region has 13 residues. The CDR3 coding sequence is TGTGCCAGCAGCCCTTTTCATGGGGAGACCCAGTACTTC. Amino acid sequence: CASSPFHGETQYF.

V gene TRBV11-2 combines with J gene TRBJ1-2; 7 nucleotides align to TRBD1. With 1 base clipped from V and 4 bases from J, the junction kept 3 bases outside the gene matches. Germline CDR1 and CDR2: SGHAT and FQNNGV. The CDR3 runs to 14 residues. CDR3 bases: TGTGCCAGCAGCTTAGGGCAGGGGGGCTATGGCTACACCTTC. Encoded protein: CASSLGQGGYGYTF.

This clone was seen a single time. The rearrangement joins TRBV5-6 to TRBJ2-7; no reliable D call. Germline V gene sequence: CDR1 SGHDT, CDR2 YYEEEE. The ends were cut back, 4 bases at V and 7 bases at J, with 9 bases in the middle. The CDR3 sequence is 11 residues long. For the CDR3, the DNA is TGTGCCAGCAGCCTTATAGGGGAGCAGTACTTC. Its protein product is CASSLIGEQYF.

The chain is built from TRBV4-1 and TRBJ1-2; TRBD1 might be the D (5 bases). There are 19 residues in the CDR3. V lost 1 base, J lost 5 bases, and 26 bases lay in between. The germline V gene encodes CDR1 MGHRA and CDR2 YSYEKL. CDR3: CASSQGGRPGGGRQYGYTF. Written as DNA, the CDR3 is TGCGCCAGCAGCCAAGGGGGGAGACCTGGCGGCGGGCGACAATATGGCTACACCTTC.

The genes are TRBV4-1 and TRBJ2-3, with D maybe TRBD2 (6 bases). Germline V gene data show CDR1 as MGHRA and CDR2 as YSYEKL. This CDR3 spans 13 amino acids. The ends were cut back, 1 base at V and 8 bases at J, with 10 bases in the middle. CDR3 nucleotide sequence: TGCGCCAGCAGCCAAGGGGTGGGAGGTACGCAGTATTTT. Protein product: CASSQGVGGTQYF.

The rearrangement uses TRBV6-1 and TRBJ2-5; D possibly corresponds to TRBD2 (5 bases). CDR1 and CDR2 from the germline V gene are MNHNS and SASEGT. Trimming stripped 5 bases from V and 3 bases from J, with 10 bases between. This CDR3 is built from 13 residues. The chain's CDR3 is CASSTGMKETQYF. In DNA, the CDR3 is TGTGCCAGCAGTACCGGGATGAAAGAGACCCAGTACTTC.

The chain links TRBV19 to TRBJ1-5, with a tentative D call TRBD1 (5 bases). This CDR3 has 15 residues. Trimming shortened V by 6 bases and J by 2 bases, and 14 bases separated the two germline ends. Germline V gene sequence: CDR1 LNHDA, CDR2 SQIVND (reference sequence). CDR3 protein: CASRIQGTGNQPQHF. The DNA of the CDR3 is TGTGCCAGTAGGATTCAGGGAACGGGCAATCAGCCCCAGCATTTT.